This TCR beta chain originates from a study of blood T cell repertoires in COVID-19. Measured with immunoSEQ multiplex PCR; TCRdb has only the in-frame clones, and not every one. This sample has 85,000 to 120,000 clones, with around 87% found just once. Germline V lookup: CDR1 MDHEN, CDR2 SYDVKM. Trimming cost V 9 bases and J 1 base, with 18 bases left between them. The CDR3 loop spans 15 amino acids. The chain is built from TRBV28 and TRBJ1-1, with D perhaps matching TRBD1 (6 bases). Input material: peripheral blood. This sequence originates from a man in his fifties with active or convalescent COVID-19. The CDR3 bases are TGTGCCAGTCCGCCCATGGGGGCAGGGAACACTGAAGCTTTCTTT. It yields the protein CASPPMGAGNTEAFF.